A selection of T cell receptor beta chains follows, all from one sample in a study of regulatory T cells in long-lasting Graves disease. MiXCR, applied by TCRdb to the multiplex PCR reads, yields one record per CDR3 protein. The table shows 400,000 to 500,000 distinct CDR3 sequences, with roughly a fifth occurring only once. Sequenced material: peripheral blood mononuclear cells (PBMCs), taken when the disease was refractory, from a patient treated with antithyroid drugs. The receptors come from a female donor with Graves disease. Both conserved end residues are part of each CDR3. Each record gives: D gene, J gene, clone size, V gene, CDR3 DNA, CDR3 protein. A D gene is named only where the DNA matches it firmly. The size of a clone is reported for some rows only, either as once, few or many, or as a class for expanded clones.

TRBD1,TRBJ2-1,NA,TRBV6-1,TGTGCCAGCAGCACAGGACAGGCCCACTGGAATGAGCAGTTCTTC,CASSTGQAHWNEQFF
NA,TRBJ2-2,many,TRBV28,TGTGCCAGCAGTTTAGGGCAGGTTCACACCGGGGAGCTGTTTTTT,CASSLGQVHTGELFF
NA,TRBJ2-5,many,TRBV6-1,TGTGCCAGCTCGTCTGCAGGGTTCCAAGAGACCCAGTACTTC,CASSSAGFQETQYF
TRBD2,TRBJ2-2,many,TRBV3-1,TGTGCCAGCAGCCTTAAGACTAGCGGGATGACAGGCGGGGAGCTGTTTTTT,CASSLKTSGMTGGELFF
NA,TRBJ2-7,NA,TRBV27,TGTGCCAGCAGTTCCCTCGGTAGCGCTAGCTCCTACGAGCAGTACTTC,CASSSLGSASSYEQYF
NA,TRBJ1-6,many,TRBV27,TGTGCCAGCCGATCAGGGGTCGGTTCACCCCTCCACTTT,CASRSGVGSPLHF
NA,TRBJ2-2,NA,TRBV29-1,TGCAGCGCTACGGACACGGCGAACACCGGGGAGCTGTTTTTT,CSATDTANTGELFF
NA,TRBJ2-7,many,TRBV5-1,TGCGCCAGCAGCACCCGGGGAGGTAACTACGAGCAGTACTTC,CASSTRGGNYEQYF
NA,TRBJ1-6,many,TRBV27,TGTGCCAGCAGTTTTACCTTGACAGTCTCCCCCCTCCACTTT,CASSFTLTVSPLHF
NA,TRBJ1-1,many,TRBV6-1,TGTGCCAGCAGTATCCGGGACGATGACACTGAAGCTTTCTTT,CASSIRDDDTEAFF
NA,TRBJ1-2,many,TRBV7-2,TGTGCCAGCAGCATAACTACGGGATCAAAGAGAGGCTACACCTTC,CASSITTGSKRGYTF
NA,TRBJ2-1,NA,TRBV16,TGTGCCAGCAGCCAATCTTCTCTAGCTATAAACAATGAGCAGTTCTTC,CASSQSSLAINNEQFF
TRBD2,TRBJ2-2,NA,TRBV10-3,TGTGCCATCAGTCGAGCCCCGGGACTAGCGGGGCCGCGAGCCACCGGGGAGCTGTTTTTT,CAISRAPGLAGPRATGELFF
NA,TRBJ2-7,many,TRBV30,TGTGCCTGGAGTCAGGGATACGGAGGCTACGAGCAGTACTTC,CAWSQGYGGYEQYF
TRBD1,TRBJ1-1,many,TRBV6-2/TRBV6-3,TGTGCCAGCAGTGTCTTACAGGGGAAAGCTTTCTTT,CASSVLQGKAFF
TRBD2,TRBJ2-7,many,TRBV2,TGTGCCAGCAGTGAAGCGAGTCGAGCGGGGTCCTACGAGCAGTACTTC,CASSEASRAGSYEQYF
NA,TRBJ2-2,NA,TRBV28,TGTGCCAGCAGGTCCCGCGTCAGGCTATCGAACACCGGGGAGCTGTTTTTT,CASRSRVRLSNTGELFF
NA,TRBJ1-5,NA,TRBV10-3,TGTGCCATCAGCCCGGACAGTGTACCCAATCAGCCCCAGCATTTT,CAISPDSVPNQPQHF
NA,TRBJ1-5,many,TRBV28,TGTGCCAGCAGAGCTAGCGGGGGCGGGTATAGCAATCAGCCCCAGCATTTT,CASRASGGGYSNQPQHF
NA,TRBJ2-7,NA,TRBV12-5,TGTGCTAGTGGTTTACCTGACCCGGGTGTCCCGCAGTACTTC,CASGLPDPGVPQYF
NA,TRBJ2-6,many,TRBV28,TGTGCCAGCAGTTCCGCCCAGCGCTCTGGGGCCAACGTCCTGACTTTC,CASSSAQRSGANVLTF
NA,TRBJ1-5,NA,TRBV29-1,TGCAGCGTTCAGACAGCCCTCAATCAGCCCCAGCATTTT,CSVQTALNQPQHF
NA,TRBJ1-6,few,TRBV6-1,TGTGCCAGCAGGGAAAGCTGGAGTAATAATTCACCCCTCCACTTT,CASRESWSNNSPLHF
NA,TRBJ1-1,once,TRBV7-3,TGTGCCAGCAGCCTCGACCCGGGACTCCTGAACACTGAAGCTTTCTTT,CASSLDPGLLNTEAFF
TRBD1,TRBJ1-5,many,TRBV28,TGTGCCAGCAGCCTCTCCGGGACAGGGAATCAGCCCCAGCATTTT,CASSLSGTGNQPQHF
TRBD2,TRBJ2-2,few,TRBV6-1,TGTGCCAGCACCGCTAGCGGGAGGGCGGGGGAGCTGTTTTTT,CASTASGRAGELFF
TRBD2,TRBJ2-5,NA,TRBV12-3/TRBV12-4,TGTGCCAGCAGTTTAGGACCAACTGCGGGAGGGCCGGGGACCCAGTACTTC,CASSLGPTAGGPGTQYF
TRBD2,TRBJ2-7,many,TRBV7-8,TGTGCCAGCAGCTCCCAGAGGGCGGGAGGCAACTACGAGCAGTACTTC,CASSSQRAGGNYEQYF
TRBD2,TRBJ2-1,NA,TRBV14,TGTGCCAGCAGCCAAAGAAGCGGGAGCTACAATGAGCAGTTCTTC,CASSQRSGSYNEQFF
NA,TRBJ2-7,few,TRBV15,TGTGCCACCAGCAGCGTGGTGGGGTACGAGCAGTACTTC,CATSSVVGYEQYF
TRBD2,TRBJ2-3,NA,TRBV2,TGTGCCAGAGCGGGAGCTGATACGCAGTATTTT,CARAGADTQYF
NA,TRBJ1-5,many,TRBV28,TGTGCCAGCAGCCCCAGTGGGAGGGAACAGCCCCAGCATTTT,CASSPSGREQPQHF
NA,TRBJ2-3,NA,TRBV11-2,TGTGCCAGCAGCCCGTTGCGGGACACAGATACGCAGTATTTT,CASSPLRDTDTQYF
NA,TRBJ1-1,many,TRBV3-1,TGTGCCAGCAGCCAGCGGACAGCGAACACTGAAGCTTTCTTT,CASSQRTANTEAFF
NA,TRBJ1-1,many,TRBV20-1,TGCAGGGATGACCGCGACACTGAAGCTTTCTTT,CRDDRDTEAFF
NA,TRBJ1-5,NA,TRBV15,TGTGCCACCAGCGCCCGGGACATCCATCAGCCCCAGCATTTT,CATSARDIHQPQHF
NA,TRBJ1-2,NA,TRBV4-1,TGCGCCAGCAGCCAAGAGCCTCCCGGGCTGCGTGGCTACACCTTC,CASSQEPPGLRGYTF
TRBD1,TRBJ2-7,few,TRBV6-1,TGTGCCAGCAGTGTCTACAGGGGTCCCTCCTACGAGCAGTACTTC,CASSVYRGPSYEQYF
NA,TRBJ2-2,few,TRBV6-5,TGTGCCAGCAGTTACTCGACGGTCACCGGGGAGCTGTTTTTT,CASSYSTVTGELFF
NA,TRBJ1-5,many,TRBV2,TGTGCCAGCAGTGGACAGGACAATCAGCCCCAGCATTTT,CASSGQDNQPQHF
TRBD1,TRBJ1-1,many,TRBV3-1,TGTGCCAGCAGCCAAGGACTCGACAGGGGTCTCGCTGAAGCTTTCTTT,CASSQGLDRGLAEAFF
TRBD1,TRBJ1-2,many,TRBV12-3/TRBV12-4,TGTGCCAGCCTTTTTAGCCCGACAGGGGCAGAATATGGAGGCTACACCTTC,CASLFSPTGAEYGGYTF
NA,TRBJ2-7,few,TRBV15,TGTGCCACCAGCAGACAGAGGTCCTACGAGCAGTACTTC,CATSRQRSYEQYF